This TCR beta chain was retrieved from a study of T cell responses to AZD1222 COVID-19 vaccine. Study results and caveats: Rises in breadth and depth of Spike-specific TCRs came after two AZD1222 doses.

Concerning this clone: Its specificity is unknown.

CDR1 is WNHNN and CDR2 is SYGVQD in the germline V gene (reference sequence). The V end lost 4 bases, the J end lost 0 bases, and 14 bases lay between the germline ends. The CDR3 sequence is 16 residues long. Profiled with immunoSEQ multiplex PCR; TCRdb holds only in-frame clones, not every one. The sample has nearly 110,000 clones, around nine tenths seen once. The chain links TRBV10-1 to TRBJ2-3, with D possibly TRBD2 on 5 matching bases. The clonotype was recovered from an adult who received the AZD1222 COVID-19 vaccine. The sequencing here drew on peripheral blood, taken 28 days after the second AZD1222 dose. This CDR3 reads CASSVGERPSTDTQYF. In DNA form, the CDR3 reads TGCGCCAGCAGTGTCGGGGAGAGACCTAGCACAGATACGCAGTATTTT.